This TCR beta chain was captured in a study of blood T cell repertoires in COVID-19. The CDR3 covers 13 residues. Assay used: immunoSEQ multiplex PCR; TCRdb lists only in-frame clones, some missing. The sample records over 150,000 clones, around four fifths being singletons. The chain couples TRBV21-1 to TRBJ2-3; the D call in the table, TRBD2, was not verified against the DNA. TRBV21-1 is shown as a pseudogene. Material for sequencing was peripheral blood. This clonotype originated in a woman aged 55-70 years with acute or convalescent COVID-19. This CDR3 reads CARMGGGTDTQYF. The CDR3 nucleotides are TGTGCCAGGATGGGAGGCGGCACAGATACGCAGTATTTT.